These T cell receptor beta chains were read from a single sample in a study of T cell repertoires in cytomegalovirus infection. From the reads, TCRdb called clonotypes with MiXCR, one entry per CDR3 protein. The table includes 450,000 to 650,000 distinct CDR3 sequences, about 26% detected once. The sample was PBMCs. These receptors came from a human donor in good health (CMV status not recorded). Some clones in this sample may be carry-over from other donors' samples. Each CDR3 is given with its conserved first and last residue. Each record gives: J gene, V gene, clone size, CDR3 protein. Not every row has a clone size; where given, it reads once, few, many or a size class.

TRBJ2-5 TRBV4-2 few CASSQEASGSAETQYF
TRBJ1-1 TRBV11-2 many CASSLRRMAHTEAFF
TRBJ2-3 TRBV7-8 many CASSFVVDTQYF
TRBJ2-7 TRBV7-9 many CASSFPTPGASGRESSYEQYF
TRBJ2-7 TRBV15 - CATSRDLTGGTEQYF
TRBJ2-5 TRBV12-3/TRBV12-4 few CASSFLRGEETQYF
TRBJ1-2 TRBV10-1 - CASSEDRSYGYTF
TRBJ2-4 TRBV7-9 few CASSHSGLADFGAKNIQYF
TRBJ2-5 TRBV6-2/TRBV6-3 many CASSYGTRQETQYF
TRBJ1-2 TRBV15 few CATSRERTNYGYTF
TRBJ2-5 TRBV5-6 few CASSFSGGQETQYF
TRBJ1-1 TRBV25-1 - CASTRWVGTEAFF
TRBJ2-4 TRBV12-3/TRBV12-4 few CASSPRDRGIQYF
TRBJ1-4 TRBV10-3 - CAISPQGGARNEKLFF
TRBJ2-7 TRBV6-5 - CASRLQGARFEQYF
TRBJ2-5 TRBV7-2 - CASSPYSETQYF
TRBJ2-7 TRBV11-2 - CASSPISGDPYEQYF
TRBJ1-2 TRBV6-6 - CATREGESYGYTF
TRBJ2-7 TRBV12-3/TRBV12-4 - CASSLRPDEQYF
TRBJ1-5 TRBV7-2 - CASSFGSNQLQHF
TRBJ2-5 TRBV7-2 many CASSLLPRLETQYF
TRBJ2-1 TRBV6-1 few CASSTGTDSYNEQFF